Below, 26 T cell receptor beta chains from the same sample are listed, as sequenced in a study of blood T cells in healthy people across ages. It was with a sample-barcoded 5' primer and a J-beta primer mix that a second PCR of roughly 7 to 12 cycles was run. TCRdb processed the 5' RACE reads anew with MiXCR; each CDR3 protein has one entry. The sample shows around 1,500,000 distinct CDR3 sequences, 42% of them seen only once. Specimen: blood. The origin of the receptors is a woman between 18 and 29 years old in good health.

This clonotype turned up a few times. V usage is TRBV12-5 and J usage is TRBJ2-4, with TRBD1 identical over 9 bases. CDR1 and CDR2 (germline): LGHNT, FRNRAP. V dropped 4 bases and J dropped 0; count of bases not matched to a gene: 4. This CDR3 has 16 residues. The CDR3 DNA is TGTGCTAGTGGTTCCGGGACAGGGAAAGCCAAAAACATTCAGTACTTC. Amino acids: CASGSGTGKAKNIQYF. The entire variable domain, with the rest obtained from reference TRBV12-5 and TRBJ2-4, is as follows: DARVTQTPRHKVTEMGQEVTMRCQPILGHNTVFWYRQTMMQGLELLAYFRNRAPLDDSGMPKDRFSAEMPDATLATLKIQPSEPRDSAVYFCASGSGTGKAKNIQYFGAGTRLSVL.

The chain employs TRBV7-3 and TRBJ2-1; tentative D call: TRBD2 (6 bases). Germline CDR1 and CDR2: SGHTA and FQGTGA. V dropped 7 bases and J dropped 3 bases, with 19 bases sitting between them. CDR3 size: 16 residues. The chain's CDR3 is CASTLHAASDYNEQFF. CDR3 coding DNA: TGTGCCAGCACCCTCCACGCGGCTAGCGACTACAATGAGCAGTTCTTC. Filled out from reference TRBV7-3 and TRBJ2-1, the complete variable domain reads GAGVSQTPSNKVTEKGKYVELRCDPISGHTALYWYRQSLGQGPEFLIYFQGTGAADDSGLPNDRFFAVRPEGSVSTLKIQRTERGDSAVYLCASTLHAASDYNEQFFGPGTRLTVL.

This clonotype was observed many times. The chain employs TRBV14 and TRBJ1-2; D unresolved. Trimming stripped 0 bases from V and 8 bases from J, with 10 bases between. The CDR3 is 13 residues long. Looked up from germline, CDR1 is SGHDN and CDR2 is FVKESK. The CDR3 spells CASSQEGPGGYTF. CDR3 in DNA: TGTGCCAGCAGCCAAGAAGGGCCAGGCGGCTACACCTTC.

The genes are TRBV20-1 and TRBJ2-6; D possibly corresponds to TRBD1 (6 bases). CDR1 is DFQATT, CDR2 SNEGSKA, per germline (reference sequence). This CDR3 contains 14 residues. V shed 3 bases and J shed 2 bases, with 8 bases lying between them. CDR3 nucleotide sequence: TGCAGTGCTAGGGGACATGCTGGGGCCAACGTCCTGACTTTC. Translation gives CSARGHAGANVLTF.

J is TRBJ1-5 and V is TRBV20-1; D perhaps matches TRBD1 (5 bases). The V end lost 0 bases, the J end lost 8 bases, and 14 bases lay between the germline ends. The CDR3 has 14 residues. The germline V gene has CDR1 DFQATT and CDR2 SNEGSKA (reference sequence). DNA for the CDR3: TGCAGTGCTAGAGATGGGGGGTTCGGAGAGCCCCAGCATTTT. This encodes CSARDGGFGEPQHF.

V usage is TRBV25-1 and J usage is TRBJ1-1; no reliable D call. The germline V and J ends were trimmed by 6 bases and 3 bases, with 11 bases remaining between them. The CDR3 is 13 amino acids. Germline-derived CDR1 and CDR2 are MGHDK and SYGVNS. In DNA, the CDR3 is TGTGCCAGCAGAGCAGAGTCAGACACTGAAGCTTTCTTT. Translation gives CASRAESDTEAFF.

This clonotype has just one count. This rearrangement joins TRBV10-3 to TRBJ2-7; tentatively, D is TRBD1 or TRBD2 (6 bases each). The CDR3 totals 15 residues. The germline gives CDR1 ENHRY, CDR2 SYGVKD. Trimming removed 2 bases from V and 2 bases from J, with 13 bases in between. In DNA, the CDR3 is TGTGCCATCAGTGAGGGAGGGGGGTCTCCCTACGAGCAGTACTTC. It codes for CAISEGGGSPYEQYF.

The genes are TRBV5-1 and TRBJ2-5; 9 nucleotides line up with TRBD1. Germline V gene data show CDR1 as SGHRS and CDR2 as YFSETQ. With V trimmed by 4 bases and J by 2 bases, 6 bases remained unmatched. CDR3 length: 15 amino acids. CDR3 amino acids: CASSEGQGPQETQYF. In DNA, the CDR3 is TGCGCCAGCAGCGAAGGACAGGGGCCTCAAGAGACCCAGTACTTC.

This clonotype was detected only a few times. The chain carries TRBV3-1 and TRBJ1-1; TRBD1 might be the D (6 bases). The CDR3 loop spans 14 amino acids. Trimming left V 6 bases short and J 0 bases short, with 11 bases between. Germline V gene data show CDR1 as LGHDT and CDR2 as YNNKEL (reference sequence). The CDR3, as DNA: TGTGCCAGCAGGGACAGCCAAATGAACACTGAAGCTTTCTTT. Its protein product is CASRDSQMNTEAFF.

This chain connects TRBV2 to TRBJ2-6, with D possibly called TRBD1 or TRBD2 (6 bases each). V lost 10 bases and J 0 bases, leaving 28 bases between the germline ends. This CDR3 comprises 20 residues. From germline, CDR1 is SNHLY and CDR2 FYNNEI. DNA for the CDR3: TGTGCCACCACCCTACCCTTCGGGGGCATTAGGGACTCTGGGGCCAACGTCCTGACTTTC. Amino acids: CATTLPFGGIRDSGANVLTF.

In the case of this clonotype: One end of the junction is discordant with germline, which a read error may explain. The chain couples TRBV20-1 to TRBJ2-3; D unresolved. This CDR3 has 12 amino acids. The germline gives CDR1 DFQATT, CDR2 SNEGSKA (reference sequence). This chain's CDR3 is CSAGDLADTRYF. CDR3 sequence (DNA): TGCAGTGCCGGCGACTTGGCAGATACGCGGTATTTT.

V is TRBV7-2 and J is TRBJ1-2, with 8 bases matching TRBD1. The CDR3 contains 16 residues. Germline CDR1 and CDR2: SGHTA and FQGNSA. Germline trimming cut 5 bases from V and 4 bases from J; bases unmatched to any gene: 12. For the CDR3, the DNA is TGTGCCAGCAGCCTAGGACAGGGCGCCCAAATCTATGGCTACACCTTC. It yields the protein CASSLGQGAQIYGYTF.

The chain links TRBV6-5 to TRBJ1-4; perhaps TRBD1 as D (5 bases). Looked up from germline, CDR1 is MNHEY and CDR2 is SVGAGI. This CDR3 comprises 12 residues. V was trimmed by 6 bases and J by 13 bases, leaving 15 bases between them. This CDR3 is CASSPGGSRLFF. The CDR3 coding sequence is TGTGCCAGCAGCCCGGGGGGGAGTCGACTGTTTTTT.

The chain recombines TRBV30 with TRBJ1-1; D call uncertain. V was trimmed by 1 base and J by 8 bases, leaving 5 bases between them. This CDR3 is 10 amino acids long. Germline CDR1 and CDR2: GTSNPN and SVGIG (reference sequence). CDR3 in amino acids: CAWSAPEAFF. The CDR3 coding sequence is TGTGCCTGGAGTGCCCCAGAAGCTTTCTTT.

The rearrangement uses TRBV10-2 and TRBJ1-1, with D tentatively TRBD1 (5 bases). CDR1 and CDR2 (germline): WSHSY, SAAADI. This CDR3 has 13 residues. V lost 6 bases and J lost 6, with 14 bases in between. The CDR3 DNA reads TGCGCCAGCAGGCTCGGGGGAGCCCCTGAAGCTTTCTTT. Amino acid sequence: CASRLGGAPEAFF.

This chain joins TRBV20-1 and TRBJ1-2; D call uncertain. CDR1 and CDR2 (germline): DFQATT, SNEGSKA (reference sequence). This CDR3 has 13 residues. V was trimmed by 6 bases and J by 3 bases, leaving 14 bases between them. CDR3: CSAPDQRDYGYTF. The DNA for the CDR3 is TGCAGTGCACCGGACCAAAGGGACTATGGCTACACCTTC.

This clonotype turned up a few times. J is TRBJ1-2 and V is TRBV29-1; maybe TRBD1 (5 bases). CDR1 and CDR2 (germline): SQVTM, ANQGSEA. The length of the CDR3 is 11 residues. V was trimmed by 4 bases and J by 10 bases, leaving 13 bases between them. The CDR3 sequence is CSVGDGRTYTF. CDR3 in DNA: TGCAGCGTTGGGGACGGACGAACCTACACCTTC.

The chain is built from TRBV2 and TRBJ2-5, with TRBD2 matching over 8 bases. Germline V CDR1 and CDR2: SNHLY, FYNNEI. V dropped 8 bases and J dropped 11; count of bases not matched to a gene: 16. This CDR3 comprises 14 residues. The CDR3 sequence is CASGSGSSYNEQYF. CDR3 DNA: TGTGCCAGCGGAAGCGGGAGTTCGTACAATGAGCAGTACTTC.

The chain employs TRBV29-1 and TRBJ2-7; D might be TRBD2 (6 bases). Trimming took 8 bases from V and 0 from J, leaving 14 bases between them. CDR1 and CDR2 from the germline V gene are SQVTM and ANQGSEA. The CDR3 extends over 13 amino acids. CDR3 region: CSIVASDSYEQYF. The CDR3 nucleotides are TGCAGCATTGTTGCTAGCGACTCCTACGAGCAGTACTTC.

This chain uses TRBV10-2 with TRBJ2-1, with 13 positions matching TRBD2. Losses at the gene ends were 6 bases for V and 7 bases for J; bases not matched to a gene: 12. Germline V gene data show CDR1 as WSHSY and CDR2 as SAAADI. There are 17 residues in the CDR3. CDR3 bases: TGCGCCAGCAGAGACCTAGGGACTAGCGGGATAACGAATGAGCAGTTCTTC. Encoded protein: CASRDLGTSGITNEQFF.

The chain recombines TRBV3-1 with TRBJ2-1; 12 bases align to TRBD2. CDR1 LGHDT and CDR2 YNNKEL come from the germline V gene (reference sequence). The J segment lost 9 bases and the V segment lost 6 bases, leaving 9 bases of the junction unmatched. The CDR3 has 15 residues. CDR3 region: CASRPSSGGASEQFF. DNA of the CDR3: TGTGCCAGCAGACCGTCTAGCGGGGGGGCCAGTGAGCAGTTCTTC.

The V gene is TRBV2, the J gene TRBJ1-6; TRBD1 aligns across 7 bases. The CDR3 length is 15 residues. CDR1 and CDR2 from the germline V gene are SNHLY and FYNNEI. J lost 6 bases, V lost 8 bases, and 10 bases had no gene match. CDR3 nucleotides: TGTGCCAGCCACGACAGGGTGTTCGGTAATTCACCCCTCCACTTT. It yields the protein CASHDRVFGNSPLHF.

The rearrangement uses TRBV6-5 and TRBJ2-3, with TRBD1 matching 9 bases. The CDR3 is 15 residues long. The ends lost 6 bases at V and 0 bases at J; junction bases unmatched: 4. Germline V gives CDR1 MNHEY, CDR2 SVGAGI. The chain's CDR3 is CASSWDRDSTDTQYF. CDR3 sequence (DNA): TGTGCCAGCAGCTGGGACAGGGACAGCACAGATACGCAGTATTTT.

As DNA, the CDR3 is TGTGCCAGCAGAAGACAGATTTCAACTAATGAAAAACTGTTTTTT. Protein sequence: CASRRQISTNEKLFF. The chain couples TRBV6-6 to TRBJ1-4; D is possibly TRBD1 (5 bases). This CDR3 has 15 amino acids. Germline V lookup: CDR1 MNHNY, CDR2 SVGAGI (reference sequence). The germline V and J ends were trimmed by 6 bases and 0 bases, with 11 bases remaining between them.

Only a few counts were recorded for this clonotype. The CDR3 DNA is TGTGCCAGCAGCATAACAGGGAGGTGGACCGGGGAGCTGTTTTTT. Encoded protein: CASSITGRWTGELFF. V and J are TRBV21-1 and TRBJ2-2; no check of the table's D call, TRBD1, against the DNA was made. TRBV21-1 is deemed a pseudogene. The CDR3 is 15 amino acids.

This clonotype appeared a few times. This rearrangement joins TRBV6-6 to TRBJ2-7; 7 bases are a match to TRBD1. Trimming took 7 bases from V and 3 from J; bases not matched to a gene: 12. Looked up from germline, CDR1 is MNHNY and CDR2 is SVGAGI (reference sequence). The CDR3 is 15 amino acids. The CDR3 sequence: CASTRQGSPFYEQYF. CDR3 nucleotide sequence: TGTGCCAGCACCAGACAGGGCTCCCCCTTCTACGAGCAGTACTTC.